The source of this TCR beta chain is a study of blood T cell repertoires in COVID-19 (dated by TCRdb to the early 2020s). At the level of the whole study: Collaborator samples came from the United States, Italy and Spain and covered acute and convalescent phases of COVID-19. Where HLA class I and class II types were available, the types were taken from metadata supplied by the sample provider, not from assay-based typing. The prospective study material was composed of cDNA or gDNA derived from T cells, B-cell-depleted T cells, or PBMCs. The repertoires were released in a freely available public database intended as a resource for research on the immune response to SARS-CoV-2. Deeply sampled blood TCRbeta repertoires from subjects exposed to, actively infected with, or recovered from COVID-19 were included in the dataset. Nearly every sample came with metadata listing a de-identified subject ID, COVID-19 status, age in years and sex. The samples were drawn from two sources: the first 160 participants of the ongoing ImmuneRACE study, and 950 to 1,500 subjects contributed by 6 global collaborators.

The paper's findings and limits, for the study overall: The amount of clinical and demographic metadata varied by source and participant and was provided uncurated.

The immunoSEQ Assay, a bias-controlled multiplex PCR, was used to amplify TCRbeta CDR3 regions from genomic DNA. In the paper's pipeline: Within the assay, amplification of reference gene primers was used to estimate how many nucleated cells each sample contained. To quantify the absolute abundance of each unique TCRbeta CDR3 rearrangement, sequence reads were collapsed and filtered. For each sample, productive Simpson clonality was calculated as the square root of Simpson's diversity index over productive rearrangements. TCRdb carries this immuneACCESS record with in-frame sequences only. Its versions omit some clonotypes, under half of them owing to an unresolved V gene in the studies checked, with the rest unexplained. V and J calls and clone size are copied from that table; D and trimming were computed from the DNA. This sample is represented by approximately 82,000 clones; 85% to 95% of them were singletons. The ten largest clones take up under 7.5% of the sample.

Each collaborating institution followed its own protocols to collect whole blood in K2EDTA tubes. For TCRbeta analysis, collaborators shipped samples in one of three forms: frozen whole blood, isolated PBMCs, or DNA extracted from either of those sample types. On this clone: No antigen is known for it. The sample holds no much larger clone one base away, and base qualities are not on file.

Including cysteine and phenylalanine, the CDR3 has 16 amino acids. The read is trimmed to its CDR3 DNA, 48 bases read in frame from base 1. For this chain, trimming is 3 bases at the V end and 0 bases at the J end, and the number of junction bases without a gene match is 2. The germline V gene sets CDR1 to MDHEN and CDR2 to SYDVKM. This receptor was identified in a woman in her fifties or sixties with active COVID-19. Here the chain combines TRBV28 and TRBJ1-6, with 7 bases matching TRBD1. Material for sequencing was peripheral blood. The DNA is TGTGCCAGCAGTTTGGACAGGAGCTCCTATAATTCACCCCTCCACTTT. This encodes CASSLDRSSYNSPLHF.